This T cell receptor (beta chain) was captured by sequencing in a study of regulatory T cells in long-lasting Graves disease (dated by TCRdb to the early 2020s). Regarding the study in general: In the newly diagnosed Graves' disease group, patients had been taking antithyroid drugs for less than 3 months. Peripheral blood TCR sequencing and RNA sequencing compared persistent Graves' disease patients with newly diagnosed Graves' disease patients. The study took place in China and was registered as a clinical trial. A total of roughly 35 samples underwent TCR sequencing, from some 13 patients with persistent Graves' disease and 20 or so patients with newly diagnosed Graves' disease. Findings and caveats that apply to the study as a whole: The authors acknowledged the small sample size as a limitation that may reduce accuracy. Preferential use of TRBV28, TRBJ1-2 and TRBJ2-5 was observed in persistent disease, whereas TRBV20-1 and TRBJ2-1 were favored in newly diagnosed disease. Peripheral blood alone was examined, since thyroid tissue, which constituted the primary lesion, could not be accessed. Sequencing and analysis were limited to the TCR beta chain. Patients with persistent disease shared more public clonotypes (fewer than 3,000) than newly diagnosed patients did (more than 900). Persistent Graves' disease patients showed lower TCR Shannon entropy and fewer highly expanded clones than newly diagnosed patients, suggesting clonal expansion.

Per the germline V gene (reference sequence), LNHNV is the CDR1 and YYDKDF is the CDR2. The CDR3 contains 15 residues, cysteine and phenylalanine counted. This entry keeps only the CDR3 DNA: 45 bases, framed from base 1. V gives up 0 bases and J gives up 6 bases, and the segment between their germline ends measures 13 bases. The time point label of this sample denotes: newly diagnosed GD, antithyroid drugs for less than 3 months. RNA was extracted from PBMCs in TRIzol for both TCR sequencing and RNA sequencing. The diagnosis of Graves' disease followed American Thyroid Association guidelines. Patients were recruited from an endocrinology department in Xi'an, China. From each patient, about 9 milliliters of peripheral blood was collected into an EDTA anticoagulant tube. Ficoll Paque Plus density gradient separation was used to isolate PBMCs, and no further T cell sorting was performed. An Agilent 2100 Bioanalyzer and agarose gel were used to assess RNA quality, and a NanoDrop 2000 was used to measure RNA concentration.

Libraries were constructed by multiplex PCR. TCRdb shows the sequencer as Illumina HiSeq 4000. To build TCR beta libraries, CDR3 regions were amplified by Arm-PCR using iRepertoire HTBI primers. Before sequencing, the PCR products underwent gel purification. As for how the authors treated the data: Gene usage analysis of CDR3 amino acid clonotypes used the approximately 62 TRBV and about 13 TRBJ segments found across samples. Filtered high-quality paired reads were merged into contigs using COPE and FqMerger. Contigs were aligned with BLAST to IMGT TRBV, TRBD and TRBJ reference genes, and CDR3 was defined per IMGT. Clonotypes above 0.1% frequency were classified as highly expanded clones. Shannon entropy was used to measure repertoire diversity, and the Gini coefficient was used to measure V-J evenness. A clonotype was considered public if more than one individual shared it. Using fastp at Q25 and MiXCR, TCRdb reprocessed the public reads and kept productive beta chains. Records with the same CDR3 protein are collapsed into one entry carrying the most frequent genes and DNA. These V and J calls rely on TCRdb rather than the paper's analysis. A total of about 400,000 distinct CDR3 sequences appear in this sample, about 17% of them only once. The ten largest clones add up to 20% to 25% of the sample.

This clonotype has at least ten counts. Its recognized antigen is unknown. No much larger clone is present one base from it, and per-base qualities are unavailable. These data are also associated with another study on T cells in Graves' hyperthyroidism and ophthalmopathy. The second study's authors report: Stable Graves' hyperthyroidism was defined as the absence of progression to ophthalmopathy over 18 months of follow-up. Hyperthyroidism patients were newly diagnosed, with disease duration under 2 months, and aged 18 to 65 years. The study excluded patients with uncontrolled infections, other autoimmune diseases, pregnancy or lactation. Diagnoses were established on the basis of clinical symptoms, serum thyroxine and TRAb, thyroid ultrasound, and orbital computed tomography. For the first round of RT-PCR on the TCR CDR3, the HTBI primer set was used together with the Qiagen OneStep RT-PCR kit. Most expanded thyroid clonotypes (frequency above 0.001) were also found in blood, which suggests that blood repertoires may mirror thyroid immune responses. In cross-validation, a model built on a 13 V-J signature told ophthalmopathy apart from stable hyperthyroidism with roughly 87% sensitivity and about 81% specificity, and in testing the same model reached 80%/75%. In validation, progression to ophthalmopathy was predicted by the model with 70% to 71% sensitivity and 72% to 80% specificity, a median of 6.5 months before onset. A discovery cohort of about 96 patients, roughly 40 with Graves' ophthalmopathy and 57 with stable Graves' hyperthyroidism, was used to find distinguishing TCR V-J signatures. An independent validation cohort of 18 to 20 hyperthyroidism patients and 17 patients who later progressed to ophthalmopathy tested prospective prediction of ophthalmopathy. The roughly 91 discovery patients were randomly split 7:3 into training and test sets. In addition, the study compared T-cell repertoires in thyroid tissue and in blood from about 6 Graves' hyperthyroidism patients. After sampling, hyperthyroidism patients received methimazole starting at 30 mg daily, and ophthalmopathy patients received high-dose intravenous methylprednisolone. Libraries were constructed in a second round of multiplex PCR, after which size selection and purification were carried out. The libraries were sequenced on an Illumina HiSeq2000 using paired-end 100 bp reads. SOAPnuke was used to process the raw data, throwing out any read that contained adapters or uncalled bases, had a mean Phred below 15, or lacked an exact constant-primer or identifier match. High-quality paired reads were merged with COPE v1.2.5, and unique nucleotide sequences were defined as clonotypes. MiTCR v1.1 was used to align clonotypes to the IMGT TRBV, TRBD and TRBJ reference segments. The analysis included only V-J combinations with a frequency above 0.0001, which together covered approximately 99% of the repertoires. The TCS score was defined as F50 (clonal expansion) divided by E x V (chaos), with BLOSUM62-based TCRdist calculated between CDR3 peptides within each V-J. Welch's t-statistics and random forest reduced 450 to 600 V-J features to 10 to 15, which were used in a naive Bayes classifier (R e1071). Sample size was not statistically predetermined, and investigators were not blinded to group allocation. TCR Vbeta CDR3 sequencing of some 140 peripheral blood samples (under 45 ophthalmopathy, some 75 hyperthyroidism and roughly 17 progressor patients) is reported in the paper.

The sample was peripheral blood mononuclear cells (PBMCs), taken at new diagnosis, from a patient treated with antithyroid drugs. This clonotype was sampled from a woman between 18 and 30 years old with Graves disease. Donor details come from another sample of the same person, matched by shared clones. The receptor chain draws on TRBV15 and TRBJ2-3, and possibly TRBD2, on 6 matching bases. CDR3 reads: CATSRDTGVSDTQYF. The nucleotides read TGTGCCACCAGCAGAGATACGGGGGTTTCGGATACGCAGTATTTT.